One sample yielded the 12 T cell receptor beta chains listed below, sequenced in a study of shared clonotypes between healthy human individuals. Sequenced by immunoSEQ multiplex PCR; TCRdb stores in-frame clones only, minus some. The sample has a few million clones, around 90% seen once; the top ten hold 0.37%. The specimen sequenced was naive CD4+ T cells from PBMCs. The subset was: CD45RA+ positively selected. These receptor sequences come from a man aged 18 to 35 in good health. Some clones in this sample may be carry-over from other donors' samples.

The V call is TRBV30, the J call TRBJ1-2, with TRBD1 as a possible D gene (5 bases). V lost 7 bases and J lost 7, with 16 bases in between. Germline V gene lookup returns CDR1 GTSNPN and CDR2 SVGIG (reference sequence). CDR3 length: 12 amino acids. In DNA, the CDR3 is TGTGCCTATCTACTCCAGGGTTCTGGCTACACCTTC. Translated: CAYLLQGSGYTF.

The genes are TRBV5-1 and TRBJ2-5, with 10 bases aligning to TRBD1. The V gene's germline CDR1 is SGHRS and CDR2 YFSETQ. This CDR3 has 16 amino acids. Trimming removed 1 base from V and 5 bases from J; junction bases left unmatched: 8. The CDR3 DNA reads TGCGCCAGCAGCTTGCTTCGGGACAGGGGTTCGGAGACCCAGTACTTC. Translation gives CASSLLRDRGSETQYF.

This clone came up a few times. CDR3 protein: CASTPEGGYNQPQHF. In DNA form, the CDR3 reads TGTGCCAGCACCCCGGAGGGGGGCTACAATCAGCCCCAGCATTTT. This chain connects TRBV2 to TRBJ1-5, with D maybe TRBD1 (6 bases). Germline CDR1 reads SNHLY; CDR2 reads FYNNEI. V was trimmed by 7 bases and J by 3 bases, leaving 16 bases between them. This CDR3 comprises 15 residues.

This clone was detected once. The genes are TRBV4-1 and TRBJ2-1; 8 bases match TRBD1. Germline assignment: CDR1 MGHRA and CDR2 YSYEKL. V lost 3 bases and J lost 1; bases outside the gene matches: 5. The CDR3 consists of 16 residues. CDR3 coding DNA: TGCGCCAGCAGCCACCAGGGGGCGAGGTCCTACAATGAGCAGTTCTTC. Translation: CASSHQGARSYNEQFF.

The chain links TRBV11-3 to TRBJ1-1; D is uncertain. The CDR3 runs to 13 residues. V shed 3 bases and J shed 2 bases, with 7 bases lying between them. Germline V gene sequence: CDR1 SGHNT, CDR2 YENEEA. CDR3: CASSFGANTEAFF. CDR3 bases: TGTGCCAGCAGCTTTGGAGCTAACACTGAAGCTTTCTTT. Together with reference TRBV11-3 and TRBJ1-1, the CDR3 gives the full variable domain: EAGVVQSPRYKIIEKKQPVAFWCNPISGHNTLYWYLQNLGQGPELLIRYENEEAVDDSQLPKDRFSAERLKGVDSTLKIQPAELGDSAVYLCASSFGANTEAFFGQGTRLTVV.

This sequence joins TRBV4-1 and TRBJ2-5; D is tentatively TRBD1 or TRBD2 (6 bases each). CDR3 size: 16 residues. Germline V gives CDR1 MGHRA, CDR2 YSYEKL. The ends were cut back, 0 bases at V and 2 bases at J, with 13 bases in the middle. The CDR3 bases are TGCGCCAGCAGCCAAGATCCGGGGGCCTCTCAAGAGACCCAGTACTTC. This translates into CASSQDPGASQETQYF.

The CDR3 reads CSFGQESYGYTF. The DNA of the CDR3 is TGCAGCTTCGGACAGGAGAGCTATGGCTACACCTTC. The chain combines TRBV29-1 with TRBJ1-2, with 7 bases fitting TRBD1. This CDR3 contains 12 residues. The germline CDR1 and CDR2 sequences are SQVTM and ANQGSEA. The junction had 7 bases not matched to a gene; V was cut back by 8 bases and J by 4 bases.

Comment on this clone: Other DNA sequences in the sample encode the same CDR3. The chain links TRBV11-2 to TRBJ2-5; D possibly uses TRBD1 or TRBD2 (5 bases each). The V end lost 5 bases, the J end lost 5 bases, and 12 bases lay between the germline ends. CDR3 size: 13 residues. CDR1 and CDR2 (germline): SGHAT, FQNNGV. CDR3 nucleotide sequence: TGTGCCAGCAGCCTCGGGGCTCGGGAGACCCAGTACTTC. Protein sequence: CASSLGARETQYF.

The CDR3 DNA is TGTGCCAGCAGTTTATATTCTCGCGGGAGGGCCTACAATGAGCAGTTCTTC. This gives the protein CASSLYSRGRAYNEQFF. The chain couples TRBV27 to TRBJ2-1; 9 bases are shared with TRBD2. From germline, CDR1 is MNHEY and CDR2 SMNVEV (reference sequence). J lost 2 bases, V lost 1 base, and 6 bases had no gene match. CDR3 length: 17 amino acids.

This clone was seen only once. The chain combines TRBV4-1 with TRBJ1-1, with D unclear. The CDR3 has 16 residues. CDR1 and CDR2 from the germline V gene are MGHRA and YSYEKL. V lost 1 base, J lost 1 base, and 13 bases lay in between. The CDR3 nucleotides are TGCGCCAGCAGCCAAGTTCCGCCCCCGGGGAACACTGAAGCTTTCTTT. Translated, it gives CASSQVPPPGNTEAFF.

This rearrangement joins TRBV28 to TRBJ2-5; TRBD2 agrees at 13 bases. J lost 3 bases, V lost 4 bases, and 5 bases had no gene match. Germline CDR1 MDHEN, CDR2 SYDVKM. This CDR3 spans 16 amino acids. The CDR3 bases are TGTGCCAGCAGTTCCCGGACTAGCGGGAGTAAAGAGACCCAGTACTTC. It codes for CASSSRTSGSKETQYF.

The rearrangement uses TRBV7-3 and TRBJ1-2, with a possible D match to TRBD1 (6 bases). Deletions cut 3 bases from V and 8 bases from J, with 16 bases between. Germline V gives CDR1 SGHTA, CDR2 FQGTGA. The CDR3 runs to 14 residues. As DNA, the CDR3 is TGTGCCAGCAGCTTCTTGAACACAGGGAACGGCTACACCTTC. This sequence encodes CASSFLNTGNGYTF.